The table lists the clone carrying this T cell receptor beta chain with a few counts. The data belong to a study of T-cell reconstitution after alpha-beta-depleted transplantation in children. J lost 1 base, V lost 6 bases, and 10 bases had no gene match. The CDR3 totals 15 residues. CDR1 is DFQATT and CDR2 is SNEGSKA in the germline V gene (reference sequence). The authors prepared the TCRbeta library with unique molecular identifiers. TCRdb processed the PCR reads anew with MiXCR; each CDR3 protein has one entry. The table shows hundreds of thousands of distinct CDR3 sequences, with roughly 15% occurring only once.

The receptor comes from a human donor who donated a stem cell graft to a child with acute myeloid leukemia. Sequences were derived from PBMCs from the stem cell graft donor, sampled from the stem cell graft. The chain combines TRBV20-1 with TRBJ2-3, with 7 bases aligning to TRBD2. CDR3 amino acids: CSATRGGLGTDTQYF. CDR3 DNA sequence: TGCAGTGCAACCCGCGGGGGACTGGGCACAGATACGCAGTATTTT.